This passage covers 5 T cell receptor beta chains from one sample sequenced in a study of T cells after yellow fever vaccination. TCRdb ran MiXCR on the 5' RACE reads and lists one entry per CDR3 protein. The repertoire consists of 150,000 to 200,000 distinct CDR3 sequences, with about 6% occurring once and the leading ten covering less than 3%. The specimen was CD4+ T cells sorted from PBMCs, collected on the day of the first yellow fever vaccination. These TCRs come from a man aged 18 to 35 who received the YFV17D yellow fever vaccine.

This clonotype was picked up a small number of times. V is TRBV6-1 and J is TRBJ2-1; 8 bases are shared with TRBD2. V gave up 5 bases and J gave up 7 bases; unmatched junction bases: 10. Looked up from germline, CDR1 is MNHNS and CDR2 is SASEGT. The CDR3 length is 15 residues. CDR3 sequence: CASSLGGGPGNEQFF. The CDR3 DNA reads as TGTGCCAGCAGTCTCGGGGGGGGGCCCGGTAATGAGCAGTTCTTC.

The chain is built from TRBV7-9 and TRBJ1-1; D unresolved. Trimming took off 6 bases at V and 5 bases at J, with 16 bases between the two ends. This CDR3 is 14 amino acids long. Per the germline V gene, CDR1 is SEHNR and CDR2 is FQNEAQ (reference sequence). CDR3 sequence reads: CASRRIGPPTEAFF. The CDR3, as DNA: TGTGCCAGCAGGAGAATCGGTCCGCCTACTGAAGCTTTCTTT. Based on the CDR3 plus reference TRBV7-9 and TRBJ1-1, the full variable domain is DTGVSQNPRHKITKRGQNVTFRCDPISEHNRLYWYRQTLGQGPEFLTYFQNEAQLEKSRLLSDRFSAERPKGSFSTLEIQRTEQGDSAMYLCASRRIGPPTEAFFGQGTRLTVV.

This chain links TRBV7-9 with TRBJ1-2; tentatively, D is TRBD1 (5 bases). The germline V gene has CDR1 SEHNR and CDR2 FQNEAQ (reference sequence). The CDR3 is 16 residues long. V lost 5 bases to trimming and J lost 3 bases, with 19 bases between them. This CDR3 reads CASSTKQTGTYYGYTF. The DNA of the CDR3 is TGTGCCAGCAGCACAAAACAAACCGGGACGTACTATGGCTACACCTTC.

This clonotype has a count of ten or more. J is TRBJ2-2 and V is TRBV5-5; D might be TRBD1 (6 bases). CDR1 and CDR2 from the germline V gene are SGHKS and YYEKEE (reference sequence). This CDR3 is built from 13 residues. Trimming removed 7 bases from V and 6 bases from J, with 13 bases in between. The CDR3 nucleotides are TGTGCCAGCGAAACAGGGTGGGCCGGGGAGCTGTTTTTT. Translating it yields CASETGWAGELFF. Full variable domain (missing parts from reference TRBV5-5 and TRBJ2-2): DAGVTQSPTHLIKTRGQQVTLRCSPISGHKSVSWYQQVLGQGPQFIFQYYEKEERGRGNFPDRFSARQFPNYSSELNVNALLLGDSALYLCASETGWAGELFFGEGSRLTVL.

This clonotype was observed at least ten times. The J gene is TRBJ2-5, the V gene TRBV7-9; weak D call: TRBD2 (5 bases). V lost 0 bases, J lost 2 bases, and 10 bases lay in between. This CDR3 comprises 15 residues. From germline, CDR1 is SEHNR and CDR2 FQNEAQ (reference sequence). This CDR3 is CASSLALEGQETQYF. CDR3 nucleotide sequence: TGTGCCAGCAGCTTAGCGCTAGAGGGTCAAGAGACCCAGTACTTC.